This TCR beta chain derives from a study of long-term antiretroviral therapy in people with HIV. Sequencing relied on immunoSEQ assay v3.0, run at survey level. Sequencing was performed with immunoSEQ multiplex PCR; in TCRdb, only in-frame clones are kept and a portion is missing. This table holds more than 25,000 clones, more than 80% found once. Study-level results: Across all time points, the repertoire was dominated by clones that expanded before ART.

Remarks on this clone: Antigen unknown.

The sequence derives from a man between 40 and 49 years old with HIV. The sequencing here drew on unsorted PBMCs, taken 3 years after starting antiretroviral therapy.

The CDR3 reads CASSPRTANTEAFF. The CDR3 nucleotides read TGTGCCAGCAGCCCCAGGACAGCGAACACTGAAGCTTTCTTT. This sequence joins TRBV7-9 and TRBJ1-1; weak D call: TRBD1 (6 bases). The CDR3 is 14 amino acids. Trimming cost V 5 bases and J 1 base, with 11 bases left between them. Germline V gene sequence: CDR1 SEHNR, CDR2 FQNEAQ (reference sequence).